A selection of T cell receptor beta chains follows, all from one sample in a study of blood T cells in healthy people across ages. TCRdb analysed the 5' RACE reads with MiXCR anew, one entry per CDR3 protein. Seen here are about 1 million distinct CDR3 sequences, around 43% observed once, and the top ten hold under 20%. The sample was blood. The receptors stem from a woman aged 60-75 years in good health. CDR3s include the opening cysteine and the closing phenylalanine or tryptophan. D genes are given only for firm matches. A clone size is listed for some rows: how often the clone was seen (once, few, many), or a class if it is expanded.

size	V	length	J	D	CDR3	DNA
few	TRBV10-3	16	TRBJ2-2	TRBD2	CAISSRLAGNTGELFF	TGTGCCATCAGTTCAAGACTAGCGGGGAACACCGGGGAGCTGTTTTTT
.	TRBV14	13	TRBJ1-1	.	CASGGGVHTEAFF	TGTGCCAGCGGCGGCGGGGTGCACACTGAAGCTTTCTTT
many	TRBV7-8	14	TRBJ2-7	.	CASSLGNPRDEQYF	TGTGCCAGCAGCTTAGGAAATCCCCGGGACGAGCAGTACTTC
.	TRBV6-1	15	TRBJ2-3	.	CASSAYDRGADTQYF	TGTGCCAGCAGTGCTTACGACAGAGGGGCAGATACGCAGTATTTT
few	TRBV20-1	14	TRBJ1-1	.	CSARDAGRATEAFF	TGCAGTGCTAGGGATGCAGGCAGGGCCACTGAAGCTTTCTTT
.	TRBV10-1	15	TRBJ2-3	.	CASTLGRRGTDTQYF	TGCGCCAGCACCCTGGGCCGGCGGGGCACAGATACGCAGTATTTT
few	TRBV28	13	TRBJ1-2	.	CASTPRGARGYTF	TGTGCCAGCACCCCGCGGGGGGCGCGTGGCTACACCTTC
few	TRBV20-1	14	TRBJ2-5	TRBD2	CSAIIAGERETQYF	TGCAGTGCTATTATAGCGGGAGAACGGGAGACCCAGTACTTC
.	TRBV5-1	16	TRBJ2-1	TRBD2	CASSRQLAGGIYGEFF	TGCGCCAGCAGCCGACAACTAGCGGGAGGGATCTATGGGGAGTTCTTC
.	TRBV7-3	13	TRBJ2-3	.	CASSLNGPDTQYF	TGTGCCAGCAGCTTAAACGGTCCAGATACGCAGTATTTT
.	TRBV5-1	15	TRBJ2-1	TRBD2	CASSWAGGPIDEQFF	TGCGCCAGCAGCTGGGCGGGAGGGCCTATTGATGAGCAGTTCTTC
few	TRBV4-1	17	TRBJ2-1	TRBD2	CASSQVIAGGGYNEQFF	TGCGCCAGCAGCCAAGTGATAGCGGGGGGTGGGTACAATGAGCAGTTCTTC
.	TRBV2	13	TRBJ2-7	.	CASSAESTYEQYF	TGTGCCAGCAGTGCTGAGTCGACCTACGAGCAGTACTTC
.	TRBV11-2	12	TRBJ2-1	.	CASSWDLNEQFF	TGTGCCAGCAGCTGGGACCTCAATGAGCAGTTCTTC
few	TRBV20-1	17	TRBJ2-1	TRBD2	CSASPYSGRSSYNEQFF	TGCAGTGCTAGTCCCTATAGCGGGAGGAGCTCCTACAATGAGCAGTTCTTC
.	TRBV7-9	17	TRBJ2-7	TRBD2	CASSLGALAGVSYEQYF	TGTGCCAGCAGCTTAGGTGCCTTAGCGGGAGTGTCCTACGAGCAGTACTTC
.	TRBV29-1	13	TRBJ2-7	.	CSVRWVSYNEQYF	TGCAGCGTTCGATGGGTCTCCTACAATGAGCAGTACTTC
few	TRBV20-1	17	TRBJ2-1	.	CSARDQRRGSRYNEQFF	TGCAGTGCTAGAGATCAACGGAGGGGATCTCGTTACAATGAGCAGTTCTTC
.	TRBV20-1	17	TRBJ2-3	TRBD2	CSAHILRGDSSTDTQYF	TGCAGTGCTCACATCCTACGGGGGGACTCTAGCACAGATACGCAGTATTTT
.	TRBV7-9	16	TRBJ1-6	TRBD1	CASSLGDRAFNSPLHF	TGTGCCAGCAGCTTAGGGGACAGGGCGTTTAATTCACCCCTCCACTTT
once	TRBV20-1	13	TRBJ2-4	.	CSARTDSSEAQYF	TGCAGTGCTCGGACGGACAGCTCCGAGGCCCAGTACTTC
.	TRBV7-6	14	TRBJ2-7	TRBD1	CASSATGGPYEQYF	TGTGCCAGCAGCGCGACAGGGGGCCCCTACGAGCAGTACTTC
few	TRBV27	15	TRBJ2-5	.	CASSLIFGSPETQYF	TGTGCCAGCAGTTTAATATTCGGGAGTCCAGAGACCCAGTACTTC
.	TRBV28	13	TRBJ2-7	.	CASRDPGTYEQYF	TGTGCCAGCAGGGACCCAGGTACCTACGAGCAGTACTTC
once	TRBV7-6	15	TRBJ1-5	TRBD1	CASSLAGTGIQPQHF	TGTGCCAGCAGCTTAGCTGGGACAGGGATCCAGCCCCAGCATTTT
.	TRBV7-8	13	TRBJ2-5	.	CASSLAEKETQYF	TGTGCCAGCAGCTTAGCGGAGAAGGAGACCCAGTACTTC
.	TRBV7-9	15	TRBJ2-7	TRBD1	CASSPRQGQSYGQYF	TGTGCCAGCAGCCCACGACAGGGCCAGTCCTACGGGCAGTACTTC
.	TRBV20-1	16	TRBJ1-2	TRBD1	CSASARDRVFVYGYTF	TGCAGTGCTAGCGCCCGGGACAGGGTATTTGTCTATGGCTACACCTTC
.	TRBV3-1	16	TRBJ1-1	.	CASSHTLARFGTEAFF	TGTGCCAGCAGCCACACTTTGGCCCGATTTGGCACTGAAGCTTTCTTT
.	TRBV5-5	16	TRBJ2-3	.	CASSLSHPGGTDTQYF	TGTGCCAGCAGCTTGAGCCACCCCGGAGGGACAGATACGCAGTATTTT
few	TRBV12-5	14	TRBJ2-5	.	CASGLVETEETQYF	TGTGCTAGTGGTTTGGTTGAAACGGAGGAGACCCAGTACTTC
many	TRBV28	11	TRBJ2-5	.	CASSSWETQYF	TGTGCCAGCAGTTCCTGGGAGACCCAGTACTTC
few	TRBV5-1	15	TRBJ2-3	.	CASSLGSGGEETQYF	TGCGCCAGCAGCTTGGGGAGCGGTGGGGAAGAAACGCAGTATTTT
.	TRBV7-9	17	TRBJ2-1	TRBD2	CASSLGGLATSYNEQFF	TGTGCCAGCAGCTTAGGGGGACTAGCGACTTCCTACAATGAGCAGTTCTTC
.	TRBV7-9	15	TRBJ1-2	.	CASSAPSRNNYGYTF	TGTGCCAGCAGCGCTCCGAGCCGCAATAACTATGGCTACACCTTC
few	TRBV5-4	14	TRBJ1-2	TRBD1	CASILPGTGSGYTF	TGTGCCAGCATCCTACCCGGGACAGGGTCTGGCTACACCTTC
.	TRBV10-1	13	TRBJ1-5	.	CASSTGFNQPQHF	TGCGCCAGCAGTACAGGGTTCAATCAGCCCCAGCATTTT
.	TRBV9	13	TRBJ2-1	TRBD2	CASRPGTSNEQFF	TGTGCCAGCAGACCTGGGACTAGCAATGAGCAGTTCTTC
many	TRBV29-1	16	TRBJ2-4	TRBD1	CSVEDVRRGLGNIQYF	TGCAGCGTTGAAGATGTTCGCAGGGGGCTTGGCAACATTCAGTACTTC
.	TRBV12-3/TRBV12-4	16	TRBJ2-1	TRBD1	CASTPPGTGITPQQFF	TGTGCCAGCACCCCACCCGGGACAGGGATTACCCCTCAGCAGTTCTTC
few	TRBV15	16	TRBJ2-3	.	CATSIKVPRAADTQYF	TGTGCCACCAGCATTAAGGTCCCCAGGGCGGCAGATACGCAGTATTTT
.	TRBV27	15	TRBJ2-7	TRBD1	CASTSDRGRGHEQYF	TGTGCCAGCACCTCGGACAGGGGGCGAGGACACGAGCAGTACTTC
.	TRBV29-1	13	TRBJ2-5	TRBD1	CSVPDRGKGTQYF	TGCAGCGTCCCGGACAGGGGTAAAGGGACCCAGTACTTC
.	TRBV7-6	18	TRBJ1-1	.	CASSLAASQPSPTTEAFF	TGTGCCAGCAGCTTAGCAGCCTCCCAGCCCAGCCCTACGACTGAAGCTTTCTTT
few	TRBV29-1	13	TRBJ2-1	.	CSAYRLSHNEQFF	TGCAGCGCCTATCGGTTGTCGCACAATGAGCAGTTCTTC
few	TRBV28	15	TRBJ1-6	.	CASSPNGRYNSPLHF	TGTGCCAGCAGTCCGAACGGAAGGTATAATTCACCCCTCCACTTT